This TCR beta chain was sequenced in a study of identical twins. This clonotype was seen a few times. The V gene's germline CDR1 is WNHNN and CDR2 SYGVQD (reference sequence). The CDR3 has 16 amino acids. V was clipped by 2 bases and J by 4 bases; unmatched bases: 8. TCRdb analysed the 5' RACE reads with MiXCR anew, one entry per CDR3 protein. The sample records approximately 530,000 distinct CDR3 sequences, about a fifth being singletons. The data were also submitted as part of a second study, on yellow fever vaccine responses in identical twins.

This rearrangement joins TRBV10-1 to TRBJ2-5; 9 bases match TRBD2. The sequenced sample was CD4+ T cells sorted from blood. The sequence was obtained from a woman between 18 and 30 years old in good health. CDR3 nucleotides: TGCGCCAGCAGTGAGGGTAGCGGGAGTTTCCGAGAGACCCAGTACTTC. It is translated as CASSEGSGSFRETQYF.